This T cell receptor (beta chain) was sequenced in a study of T cells in Graves' hyperthyroidism and ophthalmopathy. Overall study: Peripheral blood was drawn at first diagnosis, prior to all treatment. General observations from the study: Peripheral blood also featured most of the thyroid clonotypes expanded above 0.001.

The V and J ends lost 5 bases and 3 bases, in that order; junction bases with no gene match: 4. Per germline, CDR1 MNHEY and CDR2 SVGEGT. This CDR3 is 16 amino acids long. Amplification of TCR beta CDR3 regions was performed using RNA transcripts as template. HTBI primers were the set used in a first-round RT-PCR of the TCR CDR3. From the multiplex PCR reads, TCRdb called clonotypes with MiXCR, one entry per CDR3 protein. The sample has 300,000 or so distinct CDR3 sequences, 16% seen once; the top ten hold around a third. Reasons for excluding patients were uncontrolled infection, other autoimmune disease, pregnancy or lactation. Around 10 ml of fresh peripheral blood supplied the PBMCs. With respect to this clonotype: Its antigen is unknown.

The rearrangement joins TRBV6-2 or TRBV6-3 to TRBJ2-2; 12 bases match TRBD2. This receptor was identified in a man aged 30-40 years with Graves' hyperthyroidism. Sequencing was done on a sample of blood. The CDR3 region has the DNA TGTGCCAGCAGTCGAACTAGCGGGAGGTACACCGGGGAGCTGTTTTTT. Translating gives CASSRTSGRYTGELFF.